Below, 30 T cell receptor beta chains from the same sample are listed, as sequenced in a study of shared clonotypes between healthy human individuals. Method: immunoSEQ multiplex PCR; TCRdb's copy keeps in-frame clones and lacks some. The data hold about 2.1 million clones, with around 93% observed a single time. Naive CD8 cells lacked CD45RO, underwent positive selection for CCR7 and left out terminally differentiated effector memory CD45RA+ cells. Specimen: naive CD8+ T cells from PBMCs. These receptor sequences come from a man younger than 35 in good health. Some clones in this sample may be carry-over from other donors' samples.

The V call is TRBV5-1, the J call TRBJ1-1; D may be TRBD1 (5 bases). Trimming took 3 bases from V and 1 from J, leaving 10 bases between them. CDR1 is SGHRS and CDR2 is YFSETQ in the germline V gene. The CDR3 extends over 14 amino acids. CDR3 protein: CASSWGPKNTEAFF. CDR3 DNA: TGCGCCAGCAGCTGGGGACCAAAGAACACTGAAGCTTTCTTT. Full variable domain (rest looked up from reference TRBV5-1 and TRBJ1-1): KAGVTQTPRYLIKTRGQQVTLSCSPISGHRSVSWYQQTPGQGLQFLFEYFSETQRNKGNFPGRFSGRQFSNSRSEMNVSTLELGDSALYLCASSWGPKNTEAFFGQGTRLTVV.

The chain carries TRBV27 and TRBJ2-1; a weak D match, TRBD2 (7 bases). The V and J ends lost 5 bases and 7 bases respectively, with 18 bases between them. Germline V CDR1 and CDR2: MNHEY, SMNVEV (reference sequence). The CDR3 extends over 15 amino acids. CDR3 amino acids: CASSHVGGGSNEQFF. In nucleotides, the CDR3 is TGTGCCAGCAGTCACGTTGGGGGCGGGAGTAATGAGCAGTTCTTC.

The chain links TRBV6-5 to TRBJ1-2, with TRBD1 as a possible D gene (5 bases). The CDR3 is made up of 16 amino acids. Germline loops: CDR1 MNHEY, CDR2 SVGAGI. V lost 4 bases and J 4 bases, leaving 19 bases between the germline ends. The CDR3 here is CASSLSDSGAIYGYTF. The CDR3 DNA reads TGTGCCAGCAGTTTATCCGACAGTGGGGCTATCTATGGCTACACCTTC.

This clone occurred a few times. The V gene is TRBV7-9, the J gene TRBJ2-3; TRBD1 agrees at 7 bases. The V and J ends lost 5 bases and 4 bases, in that order; junction bases with no gene match: 9. This CDR3 has 15 amino acids. Looked up from germline, CDR1 is SEHNR and CDR2 is FQNEAQ (reference sequence). The CDR3 loop is CASSIPGQLPDTQYF. The CDR3 DNA follows: TGTGCCAGCAGCATTCCGGGACAGCTCCCAGATACGCAGTATTTT.

The genes are TRBV4-1 and TRBJ2-7, with a weak D call TRBD2 (6 bases). The CDR3 is 15 amino acids. Trimming stripped 0 bases from V and 3 bases from J, with 12 bases between. In germline, CDR1 is MGHRA, CDR2 YSYEKL. The CDR3 sequence is CASSQDKGRYYEQYF. DNA of the CDR3: TGCGCCAGCAGCCAAGATAAGGGGAGGTACTACGAGCAGTACTTC.

J is TRBJ2-7 and V is TRBV27; 13 bases line up with TRBD2. V was clipped by 2 bases and J by 0 bases; unmatched bases: 4. CDR3 length: 17 residues. The germline gives CDR1 MNHEY, CDR2 SMNVEV (reference sequence). CDR3 bases: TGTGCCAGCAGTTTAATCGGGACTAGCGGGATCTCCTACGAGCAGTACTTC. Translating it yields CASSLIGTSGISYEQYF.

The rearrangement links TRBV5-6 to TRBJ2-1, with 11 bases lining up with TRBD2. The V segment lost 4 bases and the J segment 3 bases; nucleotides outside the gene matches: 9. Germline lookup yields CDR1 SGHDT and CDR2 YYEEEE. This CDR3 is built from 17 residues. This chain's CDR3 is CASSPGLAVGVYNEQFF. CDR3 bases: TGTGCCAGCAGCCCGGGACTAGCGGTCGGAGTCTACAATGAGCAGTTCTTC.

Only one count was recorded for this clone. The identical CDR3 is also encoded by other nucleotide sequences in the sample. The chain is built from TRBV27 and TRBJ2-7; TRBD1 aligns across 8 bases. With V trimmed by 6 bases and J by 2 bases, 6 bases remained unmatched. The CDR3 covers 14 residues. CDR1 and CDR2 from the germline V gene are MNHEY and SMNVEV (reference sequence). In DNA form, the CDR3 reads TGTGCCAGCAGCCCCGGGACAGGTCCCTACGAGCAGTACTTC. The encoded protein is CASSPGTGPYEQYF.

The chain couples TRBV9 to TRBJ2-3; TRBD2 agrees at 11 bases. CDR3 length: 20 residues. The V segment lost 3 bases and the J segment 1 base; nucleotides outside the gene matches: 16. The germline gives CDR1 SGDLS, CDR2 YYNGEE. CDR3 sequence (DNA): TGTGCCAGCAGCGAAAGGGTTGGGCTAGCGGGAGGTTTAGGCACAGATACGCAGTATTTT. It codes for CASSERVGLAGGLGTDTQYF.

This clone was recorded a few times. The chain recombines TRBV10-1 with TRBJ1-2; D is possibly TRBD1 (6 bases). The CDR3 runs 14 residues. Germline lookup yields CDR1 WNHNN and CDR2 SYGVQD (reference sequence). V lost 3 bases and J 5 bases, leaving 13 bases between the germline ends. The CDR3 protein is CASSDFRDNYGYTF. The CDR3, as DNA: TGCGCCAGCAGTGATTTTCGGGACAATTATGGCTACACCTTC.

A remark on this clone: Other nucleotide sequences in the sample specify the same CDR3. The rearrangement joins TRBV28 to TRBJ2-3; no definite D call. Germline CDR1 MDHEN, CDR2 SYDVKM. The CDR3 loop spans 13 amino acids. V lost 8 bases to trimming and J lost 2 bases, with 11 bases between them. Here the CDR3 DNA reads TGTGCCAGCTCCTCCGTTTCCACAGATACGCAGTATTTT. The encoded protein is CASSSVSTDTQYF.

This clone is a singleton in its sample. The chain joins TRBV19 to TRBJ1-1; possible D gene TRBD1, 5 bases. The germline V gene has CDR1 LNHDA and CDR2 SQIVND (reference sequence). CDR3 length equals 13 residues. V lost 6 bases, J lost 5 bases, and 13 bases lay in between. CDR3 in amino acids: CASRVLGGTEAFF. The CDR3 coding sequence is TGTGCCAGTAGGGTTCTGGGGGGAACTGAAGCTTTCTTT.

CDR3 bases: TGTGCCAGCATGGCAGATAGCACAGATACGCAGTATTTT. It yields the protein CASMADSTDTQYF. This chain uses TRBV9 with TRBJ2-3; unclear D gene. CDR3 length: 13 residues. The germline V gene has CDR1 SGDLS and CDR2 YYNGEE. Trimming took off 6 bases at V and 0 bases at J, with 8 bases between the two ends.

This sequence joins TRBV10-1 and TRBJ2-2; the match to TRBD2 covers 13 bases. V lost 3 bases and J lost 6; bases outside the gene matches: 4. CDR3 length: 16 amino acids. From germline, CDR1 is WNHNN and CDR2 SYGVQD (reference sequence). Here the CDR3 reads CASSEGLAGEAGELFF. CDR3 in DNA: TGCGCCAGCAGTGAAGGACTAGCGGGAGAGGCCGGGGAGCTGTTTTTT.

This clone appeared a few times. The genes are TRBV6-5 and TRBJ1-1; no definite D call. This CDR3 has 13 amino acids. Trimming removed 4 bases at V and 1 base at J, with 7 bases between. The V gene's germline CDR1 is MNHEY and CDR2 SVGAGI. CDR3 DNA: TGTGCCAGCAGTTTCAGCGAGAACACTGAAGCTTTCTTT. It encodes CASSFSENTEAFF.

The chain combines TRBV27 with TRBJ2-1, with 9 positions matching TRBD1. The CDR3 sequence is 17 residues long. CDR1 MNHEY and CDR2 SMNVEV come from the germline V gene (reference sequence). V shed 1 base and J 2 bases; nucleotides not matched to a gene: 6. CDR3 amino acids: CASSLYGTGRTYNEQFF. CDR3 nucleotides: TGTGCCAGCAGTTTATACGGGACAGGGAGGACCTACAATGAGCAGTTCTTC.

V gene TRBV15 combines with J gene TRBJ2-3; a weak D match, TRBD2 (6 bases). V shed 0 bases and J shed 8 bases, with 24 bases lying between them. This CDR3 spans 18 amino acids. The germline V gene has CDR1 LNHNV and CDR2 YYDKDF (reference sequence). The CDR3 here is CATSRDQRLAAGTGTQYF. The CDR3 DNA reads TGTGCCACCAGCAGAGATCAACGGCTGGCAGCGGGCACGGGTACGCAGTATTTT.

J is TRBJ2-1 and V is TRBV9, with D uncertain. This CDR3 comprises 15 residues. Germline CDR1 and CDR2: SGDLS and YYNGEE. Trimming removed 0 bases from V and 4 bases from J, with 11 bases in between. The CDR3 here is CASSVGFGQYNEQFF. CDR3 nucleotide sequence: TGTGCCAGCAGCGTAGGATTCGGTCAATACAATGAGCAGTTCTTC.

The chain is built from TRBV28 and TRBJ2-7, with 7 bases lining up with TRBD1. The germline V gene encodes CDR1 MDHEN and CDR2 SYDVKM. The CDR3 has 14 residues. Trimming took 3 bases from V and 4 from J; bases not matched to a gene: 6. CDR3: CASSFMGQLYEQYF. The CDR3 DNA sequence: TGTGCCAGCAGTTTCATGGGACAGCTTTACGAGCAGTACTTC.

The rearrangement links TRBV19 to TRBJ2-2; no firm D call. The CDR3 extends over 15 amino acids. The V gene's germline CDR1 is LNHDA and CDR2 SQIVND (reference sequence). Trimming took off 3 bases at V and 0 bases at J, with 8 bases between the two ends. Written as DNA, the CDR3 is TGTGCCAGTAGTATGGACGGAGCGAACACCGGGGAGCTGTTTTTT. Protein product: CASSMDGANTGELFF.

About this clone itself: The same CDR3 is also encoded by other DNA sequences in this sample. The chain employs TRBV9 and TRBJ2-1; the match to TRBD2 covers 8 bases. From germline, CDR1 is SGDLS and CDR2 YYNGEE. V lost 3 bases and J lost 5; bases outside the gene matches: 4. The CDR3 sequence is 14 residues long. CDR3 nucleotide sequence: TGTGCCAGCAGCGGAGCGGGAGTGAACAATGAGCAGTTCTTC. This encodes CASSGAGVNNEQFF.

The chain employs TRBV29-1 and TRBJ2-3, with 14 positions matching TRBD2. Trimming at V came to 6 bases and at J to 2 bases, leaving 16 bases not matched to a gene. The CDR3 sequence is 19 residues long. Germline V gene sequence: CDR1 SQVTM, CDR2 ANQGSEA. The CDR3 DNA is TGCAGCGTGCCGGGACTAGCGGGAGACTTGTTCATAGACACAGATACGCAGTATTTT. Encoded protein: CSVPGLAGDLFIDTDTQYF.

V usage is TRBV2 and J usage is TRBJ1-2; 7 bases align to TRBD1. Per germline, CDR1 SNHLY and CDR2 FYNNEI. V was clipped by 11 bases and J by 1 base; unmatched bases: 10. The CDR3 has 14 amino acids. CDR3 nucleotide sequence: TGTGCCCTGCGGGGGGGACAGAGTAACTATGGCTACACCTTC. Translation: CALRGGQSNYGYTF.

This sequence joins TRBV27 and TRBJ1-2, with D possibly being TRBD1 (6 bases). The germline V and J ends were trimmed by 2 bases and 6 bases, with 13 bases remaining between them. From germline, CDR1 is MNHEY and CDR2 SMNVEV (reference sequence). This CDR3 comprises 14 residues. The CDR3 region has the DNA TGTGCCAGCAGTTTAATCACAGGGATAGATGGCTACACCTTC. This codes for CASSLITGIDGYTF.

The chain combines TRBV27 with TRBJ2-1, with a weak D call TRBD2 (6 bases). The CDR3 covers 16 residues. V was cut by 8 bases and J by 5 bases, with 22 bases left in between. The germline CDR1 and CDR2 sequences are MNHEY and SMNVEV (reference sequence). This CDR3 is CASGGSAARTNNEQFF. The CDR3 coding sequence is TGTGCCAGCGGGGGGAGTGCGGCCAGAACCAACAATGAGCAGTTCTTC.

V is TRBV28 and J is TRBJ2-7, with unresolved D. CDR3 length equals 13 residues. The germline V and J ends were trimmed by 4 bases and 7 bases, with 14 bases remaining between them. CDR1 is MDHEN, CDR2 SYDVKM, per germline. The CDR3 bases are TGTGCCAGCAGTTCCTCTAGTATGGGGGAGCAGTACTTC. It encodes CASSSSSMGEQYF. The full variable domain, in which reference TRBV28 and TRBJ2-7 provide the parts outside the CDR3, is DVKVTQSSRYLVKRTGEKVFLECVQDMDHENMFWYRQDPGLGLRLIYFSYDVKMKEKGDIPEGYSVSREKKERFSLILESASTNQTSMYLCASSSSSMGEQYFGPGTRLTVT.

The chain couples TRBV2 to TRBJ2-7, with D perhaps matching TRBD1 or TRBD2 (5 bases each). There are 14 residues in the CDR3. V gave up 8 bases and J gave up 5 bases, with 19 bases separating them. Germline-derived CDR1 and CDR2 are SNHLY and FYNNEI. The chain's CDR3 is CASGKEGRAHEQYF. The CDR3 DNA reads as TGTGCCAGCGGAAAAGAGGGCAGGGCCCACGAGCAGTACTTC.

The chain joins TRBV4-2 to TRBJ1-3, with TRBD1 matching over 7 bases. This CDR3 is 20 amino acids long. Germline V gene data show CDR1 as LGHNA and CDR2 as YNFKEQ. Trimming removed 0 bases from V and 3 bases from J; junction bases left unmatched: 17. CDR3 coding DNA: TGTGCCAGCAGCCAAGAAGCCTTACAGGGGACCTACTACTATGGAAACACCATATATTTT. Translated: CASSQEALQGTYYYGNTIYF.

The chain joins TRBV27 to TRBJ2-3; 8 bases are a match to TRBD2. CDR3 length: 16 amino acids. Germline V CDR1 and CDR2: MNHEY, SMNVEV (reference sequence). Trimming took 1 base from V and 4 from J; bases not matched to a gene: 7. Written as DNA, the CDR3 is TGTGCCAGCAGTTTATTAGCGGGGTTAGGGCCAGATACGCAGTATTTT. Its translation: CASSLLAGLGPDTQYF.

The chain carries TRBV7-8 and TRBJ1-1, with 10 bases that match TRBD1. V lost 8 bases and J lost 1; bases outside the gene matches: 13. Germline V gives CDR1 SGHVS, CDR2 FQNEAQ. This CDR3 contains 17 residues. DNA of the CDR3: TGTGCCAGCTCAAGACAGGGGGCGCGGATGACGAACACTGAAGCTTTCTTT. This translates into CASSRQGARMTNTEAFF.